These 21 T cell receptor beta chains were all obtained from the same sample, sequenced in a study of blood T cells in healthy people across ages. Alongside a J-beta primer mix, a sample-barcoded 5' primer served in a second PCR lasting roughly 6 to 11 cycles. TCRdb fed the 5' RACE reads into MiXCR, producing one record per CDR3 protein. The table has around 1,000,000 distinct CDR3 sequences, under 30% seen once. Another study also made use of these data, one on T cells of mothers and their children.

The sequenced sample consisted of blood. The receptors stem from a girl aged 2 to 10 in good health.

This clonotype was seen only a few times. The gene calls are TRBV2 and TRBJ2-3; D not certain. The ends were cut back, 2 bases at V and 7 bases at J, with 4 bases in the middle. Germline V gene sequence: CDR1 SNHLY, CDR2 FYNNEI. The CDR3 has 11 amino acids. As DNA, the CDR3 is TGTGCCAGCAGTGAAAGGAATACGCAGTATTTT. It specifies CASSERNTQYF.

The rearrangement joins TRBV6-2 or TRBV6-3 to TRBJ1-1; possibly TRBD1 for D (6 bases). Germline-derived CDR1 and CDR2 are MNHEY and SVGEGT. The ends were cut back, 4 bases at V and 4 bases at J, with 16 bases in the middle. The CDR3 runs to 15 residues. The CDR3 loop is CASSSPGGRGTEAFF. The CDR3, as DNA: TGTGCCAGCAGTTCCCCGGGGGGCCGGGGCACTGAAGCTTTCTTT.

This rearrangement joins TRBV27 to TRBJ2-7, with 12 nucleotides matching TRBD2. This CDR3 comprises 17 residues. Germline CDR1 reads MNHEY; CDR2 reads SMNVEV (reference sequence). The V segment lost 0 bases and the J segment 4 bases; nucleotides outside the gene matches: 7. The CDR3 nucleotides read TGTGCCAGCAGTTTATCGCCGACTAGCGGGAGCTCTTACGAGCAGTACTTC. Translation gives CASSLSPTSGSSYEQYF.

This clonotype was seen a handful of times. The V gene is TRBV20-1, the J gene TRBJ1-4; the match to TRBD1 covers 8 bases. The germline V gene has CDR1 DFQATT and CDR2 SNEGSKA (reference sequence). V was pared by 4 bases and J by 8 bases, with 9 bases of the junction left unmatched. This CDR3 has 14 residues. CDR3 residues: CSATGTGEAEKLFF. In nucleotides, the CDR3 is TGCAGTGCTACCGGGACAGGTGAAGCCGAAAAACTGTTTTTT.

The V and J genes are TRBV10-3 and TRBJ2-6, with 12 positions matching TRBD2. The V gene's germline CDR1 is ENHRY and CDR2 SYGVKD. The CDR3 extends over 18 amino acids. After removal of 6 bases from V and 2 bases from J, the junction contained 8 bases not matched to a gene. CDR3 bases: TGTGCCATCAGCCCCCAACTAGCGGGGGGAACTGGGGCCAACGTCCTGACTTTC. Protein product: CAISPQLAGGTGANVLTF.

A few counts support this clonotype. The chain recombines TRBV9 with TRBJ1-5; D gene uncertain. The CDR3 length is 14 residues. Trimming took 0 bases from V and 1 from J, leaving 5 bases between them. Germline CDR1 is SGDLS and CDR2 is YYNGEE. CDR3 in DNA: TGTGCCAGCAGCGTAGGTACGAGCAATCAGCCCCAGCATTTT. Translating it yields CASSVGTSNQPQHF.

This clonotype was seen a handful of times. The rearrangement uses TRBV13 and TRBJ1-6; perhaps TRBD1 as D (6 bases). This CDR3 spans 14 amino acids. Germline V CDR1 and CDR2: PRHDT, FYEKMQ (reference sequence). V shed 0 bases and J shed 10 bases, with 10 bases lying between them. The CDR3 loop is CASSLGPGASPLHF. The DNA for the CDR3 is TGTGCCAGCAGCTTAGGCCCAGGGGCCTCACCCCTCCACTTT.

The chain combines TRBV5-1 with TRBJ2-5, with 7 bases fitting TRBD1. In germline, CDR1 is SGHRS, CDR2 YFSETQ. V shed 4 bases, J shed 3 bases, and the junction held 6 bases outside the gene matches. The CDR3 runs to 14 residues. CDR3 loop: CASSKGQRKETQYF. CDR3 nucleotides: TGCGCCAGCAGCAAGGGACAGCGGAAAGAGACCCAGTACTTC.

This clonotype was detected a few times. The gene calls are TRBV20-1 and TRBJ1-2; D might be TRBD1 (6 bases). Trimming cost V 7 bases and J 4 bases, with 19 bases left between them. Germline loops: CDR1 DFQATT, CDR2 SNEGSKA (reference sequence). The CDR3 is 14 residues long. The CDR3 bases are TGCAGTGTTACGAGGGGTCAGGGGTCCTATGGCTACACCTTC. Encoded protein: CSVTRGQGSYGYTF.

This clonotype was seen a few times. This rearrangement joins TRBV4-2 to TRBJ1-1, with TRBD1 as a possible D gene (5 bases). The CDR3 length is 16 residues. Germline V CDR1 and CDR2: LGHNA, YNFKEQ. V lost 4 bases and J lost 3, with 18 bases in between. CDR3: CASSRPMGGWHTEAFF. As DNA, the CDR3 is TGTGCCAGCAGCCGTCCCATGGGGGGATGGCACACTGAAGCTTTCTTT.

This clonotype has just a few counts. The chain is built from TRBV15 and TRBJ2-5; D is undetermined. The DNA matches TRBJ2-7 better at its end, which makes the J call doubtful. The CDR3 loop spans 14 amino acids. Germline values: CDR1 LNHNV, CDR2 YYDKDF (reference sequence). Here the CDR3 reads CATSKPLQAYEQYF. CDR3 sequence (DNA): TGTGCCACCAGTAAACCCCTCCAGGCCTACGAGCAGTACTTC.

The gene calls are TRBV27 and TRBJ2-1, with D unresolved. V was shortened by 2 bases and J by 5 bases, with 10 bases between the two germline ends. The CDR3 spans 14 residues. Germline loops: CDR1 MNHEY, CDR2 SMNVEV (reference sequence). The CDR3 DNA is TGTGCCAGCAGTTTACTCGGCTTTAACAATGAGCAGTTCTTC. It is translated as CASSLLGFNNEQFF.

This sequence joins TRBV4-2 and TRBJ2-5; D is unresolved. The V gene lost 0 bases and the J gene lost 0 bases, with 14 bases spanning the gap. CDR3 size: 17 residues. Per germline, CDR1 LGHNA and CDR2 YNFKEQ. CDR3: CASSQETGLPYQETQYF. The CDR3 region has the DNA TGTGCCAGCAGCCAAGAAACCGGTCTCCCGTACCAAGAGACCCAGTACTTC.

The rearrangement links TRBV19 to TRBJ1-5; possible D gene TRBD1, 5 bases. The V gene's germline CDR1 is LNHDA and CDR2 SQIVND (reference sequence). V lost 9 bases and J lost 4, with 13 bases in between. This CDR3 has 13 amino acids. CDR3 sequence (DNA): TGTGCCAGCTCGGACACCTTAAATCAGCCCCAGCATTTT. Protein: CASSDTLNQPQHF.

CDR3 coding DNA: TGTGCCAGCAGTATCGACAGCAGCTCCTACAATGAGCAGTTCTTC. Amino acid sequence: CASSIDSSSYNEQFF. V is TRBV28 and J is TRBJ2-1; a weak D match, TRBD1 (5 bases). The CDR3 length is 15 residues. Germline CDR1 MDHEN, CDR2 SYDVKM. V lost 5 bases and J 0 bases, leaving 11 bases between the germline ends. Complete variable domain (other parts from reference TRBV28 and TRBJ2-1): DVKVTQSSRYLVKRTGEKVFLECVQDMDHENMFWYRQDPGLGLRLIYFSYDVKMKEKGDIPEGYSVSREKKERFSLILESASTNQTSMYLCASSIDSSSYNEQFFGPGTRLTVL.

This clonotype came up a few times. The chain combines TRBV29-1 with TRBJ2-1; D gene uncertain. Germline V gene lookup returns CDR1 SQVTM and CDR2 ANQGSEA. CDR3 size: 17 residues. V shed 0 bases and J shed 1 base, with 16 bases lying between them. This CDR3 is CSVEDPSPPSSYNEQFF. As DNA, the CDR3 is TGCAGCGTTGAAGATCCAAGCCCACCCTCGTCCTACAATGAGCAGTTCTTC.

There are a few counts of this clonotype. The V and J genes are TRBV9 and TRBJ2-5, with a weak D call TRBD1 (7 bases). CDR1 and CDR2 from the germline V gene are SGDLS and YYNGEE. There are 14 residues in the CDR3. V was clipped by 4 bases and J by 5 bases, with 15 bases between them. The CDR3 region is CASSRQGLKETQYF. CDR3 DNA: TGTGCCAGCAGCCGACAGGGACTGAAGGAGACCCAGTACTTC.

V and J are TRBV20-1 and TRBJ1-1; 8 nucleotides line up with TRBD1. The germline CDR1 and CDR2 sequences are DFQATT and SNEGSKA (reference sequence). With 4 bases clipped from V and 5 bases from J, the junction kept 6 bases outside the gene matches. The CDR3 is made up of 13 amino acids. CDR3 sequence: CSANDRGVTEAFF. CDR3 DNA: TGCAGTGCTAATGACAGGGGCGTGACTGAAGCTTTCTTT.

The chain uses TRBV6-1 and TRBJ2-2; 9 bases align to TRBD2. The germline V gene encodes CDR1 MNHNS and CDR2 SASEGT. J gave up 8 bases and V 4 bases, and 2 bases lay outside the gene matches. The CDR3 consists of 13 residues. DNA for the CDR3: TGTGCCAGCAGTGGACTAGCGGAAGGGGAGCTGTTTTTT. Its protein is CASSGLAEGELFF.

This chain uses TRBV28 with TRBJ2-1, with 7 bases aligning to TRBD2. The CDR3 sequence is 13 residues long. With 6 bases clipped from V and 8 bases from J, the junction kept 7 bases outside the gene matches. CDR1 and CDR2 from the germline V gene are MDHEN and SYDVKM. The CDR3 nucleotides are TGTGCCAGCAGCGTGGGCGGGAGATATGAGCAGTTCTTC. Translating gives CASSVGGRYEQFF. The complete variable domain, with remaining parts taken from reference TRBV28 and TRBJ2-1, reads DVKVTQSSRYLVKRTGEKVFLECVQDMDHENMFWYRQDPGLGLRLIYFSYDVKMKEKGDIPEGYSVSREKKERFSLILESASTNQTSMYLCASSVGGRYEQFFGPGTRLTVL.

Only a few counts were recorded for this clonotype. CDR3 region: CASTQTELAKNIQYF. The CDR3 nucleotides read TGTGCCAGCACCCAGACAGAACTAGCCAAAAACATTCAGTACTTC. The rearrangement uses TRBV6-1 and TRBJ2-4; perhaps TRBD1 as D (5 bases). CDR3 length: 15 amino acids. V was pared by 7 bases and J by 0 bases, with 13 bases between. From germline, CDR1 is MNHNS and CDR2 SASEGT.